What follows describes a single T cell receptor beta chain. Antigen: not known. These data are taken from a study of cytomegalovirus exposure and HLA in healthy donors. Only in-frame clones appear in the TCRdb table, and some are missing; sequencing was by immunoSEQ multiplex PCR. This sample carries about 160,000 clones, approximately 81% of them seen once, and the ten largest clones take roughly 10%. Germline V lookup: CDR1 LGHNA, CDR2 YSLEER. V lost 5 bases and J lost 6; bases outside the gene matches: 11. CDR3 length: 17 residues. Study results and limitations: The study listed approximately 160 cytomegalovirus-associated TCR beta chains.

The rearrangement links TRBV4-3 to TRBJ2-3; 13 positions match TRBD2. The sequence was collected from a young man in good health and CMV-seropositive. What was sequenced was PBMCs. The CDR3: CASSSGLAGAPGDTQYF. The CDR3 nucleotides read TGCGCCAGCAGCTCAGGACTAGCGGGGGCCCCAGGGGATACGCAGTATTTT.